This entry features one T cell receptor (beta chain) sequence. What this receptor recognizes is not known. Nothing much larger sits one base from this clone, and base qualities are not available. Using the deep immunoSEQ assay, multiplex PCR amplified TCR CDR3 regions from genomic DNA. For each cell subset, the extracted genomic DNA was distributed evenly across all wells of several immunoSEQ 96-well plates, and each plate served as one replicate. For sorted subsets, about 220 ng of genomic DNA, equivalent to 25,000 to 35,000 T cell genomes, went into each replicate PCR. The purified libraries were quantified using a Qubit 3.0 fluorometer, sized with a Bioanalyzer 2100, and then quantified again using the KAPA Library Quantification kit. A separate single-read 150-cycle Illumina NextSeq 550 flow cell was used to sequence each immunoSEQ 96-well plate. From the authors' description of their analysis: Because the immunoSEQ output held only junctional sequences and lacked quality scores, the filtering could not match the filtering applied to full-length reads. Sequences were annotated with PyIR, a Python wrapper for IgBLAST v1.9, and V/J genes and CDR3 were assigned using IMGT germline references. Reads were removed for weak V/J assignments (E-value above 1e-6), missing CDR3, stop codons, out-of-frame junctions, or ambiguous translated residues. V3J clonotypes were defined as sequences sharing an identical inferred V gene, J gene, and CDR3 amino acid sequence. Percentage overlap between repertoires was calculated by dividing the number of shared unique clonotypes by the size of the smaller repertoire. Repertoire richness was assessed with RTK rarefaction, the Chao1 estimator, and Recon v2.1 estimates of unobserved clonotypes. For all TCRbeta clonotypes obtained by the gDNA method from four donors, generation probabilities were computed with OLGA. TCRdb mirrors the immuneACCESS table, restricted to in-frame sequences. Some clones are absent from its copies; in checked studies, under half trace to an unresolved V gene, and the reason for the others is unknown. The V and J calls and clone size are taken from that table; D and trimming were inferred from the DNA. In this sample the table shows a few million clones, roughly 90% of which occur a single time. The biggest ten clones account for around 0.4% of the sample.

The record originates from a study of shared clonotypes between healthy human individuals (dated by TCRdb to about 2020). A note on the overall study: The cohort included a few men and a couple of women between 18 and 49 years of age. For each donor, three plates each were used for CD4 naive and CD4 memory, two plates were used for CD8 naive, and one plate was used for CD8 memory. Blood TCR repertoires of about five healthy adults were deeply sequenced to estimate repertoire size and the extent of clonotype sharing between individuals. To increase sequencing depth and limit assay-specific biases, different laboratories used diverse techniques to prepare libraries and sequence TCR repertoires. Each donor's leukapheresis produced roughly between about 0.8 and 10 billion PBMCs. General conclusions and limits of the study: Because the study included only a small number of donors, the genetic and exposure-history diversity represented was limited. Sampling was limited to blood, and TCR repertoires in tissue likely differ from TCR repertoires in blood. Even with the large sequencing depth, rarefaction of the sorted-subset datasets indicated that sequencing was incomplete. Across four donors, roughly 5% of naive CD4, around 3.5% of naive CD8, 2% to 2.5% of memory CD4, and under 0.45% of memory CD8 clonotypes were shared. Compared with non-shared clonotypes, clonotypes shared by all four sorted-subset donors had higher generation probabilities. Pairwise subsampling led to the expectation that sequencing depth would affect the degree of clonotype sharing among donors. Naive subsets generally had larger estimated clonotype richness than memory subsets.

The donors were healthy, HIV-negative adults with no recently reported acute infections or vaccinations. Every donor was a Caucasian adult residing in Nashville, Tennessee, USA. CD4+ T cells were enriched by magnetic negative selection; naive cells were then positively selected on CD45RA, and the negative fraction formed the memory subset. After blood collection by leukapheresis, PBMCs were isolated using Ficoll-Histopaque density gradient centrifugation and then cryopreserved in the vapor phase of liquid nitrogen. Analytical flow cytometry was used to check the purity and quantity of each magnetically sorted T cell population. Genomic DNA was isolated from every sorted fraction and measured by UV absorbance on a Nanodrop 2000c. CDR1 and CDR2 were assigned from the germline V gene as MDHEN and SYDVKM. The CDR3 measures 14 amino acids from cysteine to phenylalanine. Only the CDR3 part of the read is kept: 42 bases, read in frame from the first base. V loses 3 bases, J loses 0 bases, and the germline ends lie 9 bases apart.

The chain joins TRBV28 to TRBJ2-7, with the D gene too uncertain to name. The specimen was naive CD4+ T cells from PBMCs. The cell subset or site label corresponds to: CD45RA+ positively selected. This receptor was taken from a man in his late teens or twenties in good health. Some clones in this sample may be carry-over from other donors' samples. This receptor carries the CDR3 CASSFVGHSYEQYF. The DNA reads as follows: TGTGCCAGCAGTTTCGTAGGCCACTCCTACGAGCAGTACTTC.